This T cell receptor (beta chain) comes out of a study of T cell repertoires in cytomegalovirus infection. Study summary: CMV infection together with matching HLA type was indicated by public TCR beta signatures. Whole-study findings and limits: Of the TCR beta families, the public ones yielded a cumulative frequency that identified carriers of CMV plus the relevant HLA. HLA-C-restricted CMV clonotypes gave the most frequent clonotype in two of eight donors.

TCRdb analysed the reads with MiXCR anew, one entry per CDR3 protein. This table holds some 920,000 distinct CDR3 sequences, about a third found once. On this clonotype: Its antigen remains unknown.

The germline CDR1 and CDR2 sequences are MNHNS and SASEGT. The V and J ends lost 3 bases and 2 bases respectively, with 8 bases between them. The CDR3 loop spans 13 amino acids. This chain joins TRBV6-1 and TRBJ2-7; D might be TRBD1 (5 bases). The source material was cultured CD8+ T cells from PBMCs, sampled from culture after CMV antigen stimulation. The TCR originated in a human donor in good health (CMV status not recorded). Some clones in this sample may be carry-over from other donors' samples. For the CDR3, the DNA is TGTGCCAGCAGTGAGGGGCTTACCTACGAGCAGTACGTC. The encoded protein is CASSEGLTYEQYV.